The T cell receptor (beta chain) described here comes from a study of cytomegalovirus exposure and HLA in healthy donors. Study-level points and caveats: As a later analysis showed, a missense DCLRE1C variant was linked to trimming of TCR beta V- and J-genes. Several V segments, TRBV6-2 and TRBV6-3 among them, could not be told apart and were dropped.

A word on this clone: The antigen remains undetermined.

Trimming took off 6 bases at V and 3 bases at J, with 14 bases between the two ends. The germline CDR1 and CDR2 sequences are MNHNS and SASEGT. This CDR3 contains 14 residues. With 60 Vbeta and 13 Jbeta primers, the PCR was carried out. TCRdb's table, derived via immunoSEQ multiplex PCR, lists solely in-frame clones and lacks some. Recorded for this sample: about 170,000 clones. The sequenced sample consisted of PBMCs. This chain joins TRBV6-1 and TRBJ2-5; the D gene is possibly TRBD1 (6 bases). This TCR was sampled from a woman between 18 and 29 years old in good health and CMV-seropositive. CDR3 nucleotide sequence: TGTGCCAGCAGCGCACAGGGTCTCGAAGAGACCCAGTACTTC. It translates to CASSAQGLEETQYF.